The 29 T cell receptor beta chains given below trace back to one sample, sequenced in a study of high-grade serous ovarian cancer treatment subgroups. Only in-frame clones appear in the TCRdb table, and some are missing; sequencing was by immunoSEQ multiplex PCR. The data show about 5,700 clones, with about 66% seen just once and around an eighth held by the top ten. Tumor tissue was taken before any definitive surgery or chemotherapy was given. Sequencing input: tumor tissue. The receptors were sampled from a human donor with high-grade serous ovarian cancer.

The rearrangement uses TRBV7-8 and TRBJ1-2; D is uncertain. Trimming cost V 5 bases and J 8 bases, with 12 bases left between them. CDR1 is SGHVS, CDR2 FQNEAQ, per germline. This CDR3 has 12 residues. For the CDR3, the DNA is TGTGCCAGCAGCGCGCACCGGTTGGGCTACACCTTC. Translation gives CASSAHRLGYTF.

The CDR3 region is CASSLTLYTGGSGNQPQHF. The CDR3 nucleotides read TGTGCCAGCAGCTTGACCCTTTATACAGGGGGCTCAGGGAATCAGCCCCAGCATTTT. This chain joins TRBV5-6 and TRBJ1-5, with TRBD1 identical over 9 bases. The CDR3 covers 19 residues. Germline V gene sequence: CDR1 SGHDT, CDR2 YYEEEE. Losses at the gene ends were 1 base for V and 4 bases for J; bases not matched to a gene: 15.

CDR3 sequence reads: CASSLGSVGSSYEQYF. DNA for the CDR3: TGTGCCAGCAGCTTAGGGTCCGTCGGGAGCTCCTACGAGCAGTACTTC. The rearrangement uses TRBV7-8 and TRBJ2-7; tentatively, D is TRBD2 (6 bases). CDR3 size: 16 residues. Trimming left V 1 base short and J 0 bases short, with 13 bases between. Germline V lookup: CDR1 SGHVS, CDR2 FQNEAQ.

The V and J genes are TRBV2 and TRBJ2-2; 8 bases line up with TRBD1. This CDR3 comprises 18 residues. Germline assignment: CDR1 SNHLY and CDR2 FYNNEI. With 11 bases clipped from V and 0 bases from J, the junction kept 17 bases outside the gene matches. CDR3 protein: CASLGGRGRIANTGELFF. In nucleotides, the CDR3 is TGTGCCTCCCTTGGCGGCAGGGGGCGGATAGCGAACACCGGGGAGCTGTTTTTT.

This clone was counted between two and nine times. The rearrangement links TRBV27 to TRBJ2-7; tentative D call: TRBD2 (5 bases). CDR1 and CDR2 (germline): MNHEY, SMNVEV (reference sequence). Trimming shortened V by 1 base and J by 0 bases, and 7 bases separated the two germline ends. The CDR3 spans 14 residues. The CDR3 nucleotides read TGTGCCAGCAGTTTATTCCGGGGCTCCTACGAGCAGTACTTC. Its translation: CASSLFRGSYEQYF.

This clone has only a few counts. The genes are TRBV27 and TRBJ2-3; the D gene could be TRBD1 or TRBD2 (5 bases each). Trimming shortened V by 5 bases and J by 2 bases, and 17 bases separated the two germline ends. The CDR3 is made up of 16 amino acids. The germline V gene encodes CDR1 MNHEY and CDR2 SMNVEV (reference sequence). This CDR3 reads CASSVLRDGDTDTQYF. The CDR3 coding sequence is TGTGCCAGCAGTGTTCTAAGGGACGGTGACACAGATACGCAGTATTTT.

The V and J genes are TRBV4-2 and TRBJ1-4; the D is unclear. Germline values: CDR1 LGHNA, CDR2 YNFKEQ. V dropped 0 bases and J dropped 7 bases, with 12 bases sitting between them. The CDR3 length is 15 residues. In DNA form, the CDR3 reads TGTGCCAGCAGCCAAGAAAGGGTGCGCGGTGAAAAACTGTTTTTT. Encoded protein: CASSQERVRGEKLFF.

This clone was seen a handful of times. This sequence joins TRBV7-6 and TRBJ2-3; D remains unclear. The germline V and J ends were trimmed by 0 bases and 4 bases, with 8 bases remaining between them. This CDR3 has 14 residues. Germline CDR1 is SGHVS and CDR2 is FNYEAQ. This CDR3 reads CASSLASWSDTQYF. The DNA for the CDR3 is TGTGCCAGCAGCTTAGCCTCCTGGTCAGATACGCAGTATTTT.

The chain is built from TRBV4-2 and TRBJ2-7; D perhaps matches TRBD1 (5 bases). The germline CDR1 and CDR2 sequences are LGHNA and YNFKEQ. V was clipped by 0 bases and J by 6 bases, with 12 bases between them. The length of the CDR3 is 14 residues. CDR3 DNA sequence: TGTGCCAGCAGCCAAGATCCCAGGGCTGGCGAGCAGTACTTC. Protein sequence: CASSQDPRAGEQYF.

V usage is TRBV4-2 and J usage is TRBJ2-7; D possibly matches TRBD1 or TRBD2 (5 bases each). Germline lookup yields CDR1 LGHNA and CDR2 YNFKEQ. The length of the CDR3 is 14 residues. Between the trimmed V and J ends, which lost 5 bases and 4 bases, there was a span of 15 bases. The chain's CDR3 is CASSSQWGSYEQYF. For the CDR3, the DNA is TGTGCCAGCAGCTCCCAGTGGGGGAGTTACGAGCAGTACTTC.

The chain employs TRBV5-4 and TRBJ2-5; 7 bases fit TRBD2. Gene TRBJ2-7 matches the end of the DNA better, so the J call may be wrong. The CDR3 is 15 amino acids. Germline V gene data show CDR1 as SGHNT and CDR2 as YYREEE (reference sequence). The CDR3 loop reads CASSSLSSGAYEQYF. CDR3 bases: TGTGCCAGCAGCTCCCTCTCTAGCGGCGCCTACGAGCAGTACTTC.

The chain recombines TRBV2 with TRBJ2-1, with 13 bases lining up with TRBD2. CDR1 SNHLY and CDR2 FYNNEI come from the germline V gene. V lost 5 bases and J lost 14; bases outside the gene matches: 3. CDR3 size: 12 residues. CDR3 sequence (DNA): TGTGCCAGCAGTACTAGCGGGGGGGAGGAGTTCTTC. This encodes CASSTSGGEEFF. The variable domain in full, with the rest retrieved from reference TRBV2 and TRBJ2-1, is EPEVTQTPSHQVTQMGQEVILRCVPISNHLYFYWYRQILGQKVEFLVSFYNNEISEKSEIFDDQFSVERPDGSNFTLKIRSTKLEDSAMYFCASSTSGGEEFFGPGTRLTVL.

In its sample, this clone was seen once. The chain couples TRBV7-9 to TRBJ2-7, with 7 bases identical to TRBD1. This CDR3 comprises 15 residues. Germline V gives CDR1 SEHNR, CDR2 FQNEAQ (reference sequence). V lost 5 bases, J lost 2 bases, and 9 bases stayed unmatched. The CDR3: CASSLPGTATYEQYF. As DNA, the CDR3 is TGTGCCAGCAGCCTCCCCGGGACAGCGACCTACGAGCAGTACTTC.

The chain has TRBV27 and TRBJ2-5, with a possible D match to TRBD1 (6 bases). Germline lookup yields CDR1 MNHEY and CDR2 SMNVEV (reference sequence). V lost 3 bases to trimming and J lost 2 bases, with 16 bases between them. The CDR3 extends over 16 amino acids. The CDR3 DNA sequence: TGTGCCAGCAGTTTGTCAGGGCGAGGGGGTCAAGAGACCCAGTACTTC. It yields the protein CASSLSGRGGQETQYF.

This clone is medium-sized by share. This chain connects TRBV6-5 to TRBJ1-1; a weak D match, TRBD1 (5 bases). The germline V gene encodes CDR1 MNHEY and CDR2 SVGAGI. The V end was cut by 7 bases, the J end by 6 bases, with 15 bases between. The CDR3 spans 13 residues. The CDR3 spells CASIMQGSAEAFF. The CDR3 nucleotides read TGTGCCAGCATAATGCAGGGTAGCGCTGAAGCTTTCTTT.

The chain carries TRBV7-2 and TRBJ2-1; D unresolved. The CDR3 sequence is 13 residues long. Germline-derived CDR1 and CDR2 are SGHTA and FQGNSA. V was pared by 6 bases and J by 8 bases, with 14 bases between. The CDR3: CASRTKLVDEQFF. CDR3 in DNA: TGTGCCAGCAGAACGAAGTTGGTGGATGAGCAGTTCTTC.

This chain connects TRBV11-1 to TRBJ1-1; D not resolved. V was pared by 6 bases and J by 7 bases, with 9 bases between. From germline, CDR1 is SGHAT and CDR2 FQDESV (reference sequence). The CDR3 totals 11 residues. CDR3 nucleotide sequence: TGTGCCAGCAGTGCCAGAGGTGAAGCTTTCTTT. It encodes CASSARGEAFF.

The chain combines TRBV19 with TRBJ2-6; D unresolved. Trimming left V 8 bases short and J 0 bases short, with 11 bases between. Germline lookup yields CDR1 LNHDA and CDR2 SQIVND (reference sequence). The CDR3 is 15 residues long. CDR3 sequence reads: CASSTFSSGANVLTF. CDR3 coding DNA: TGTGCCAGTTCGACGTTTAGCTCTGGGGCCAACGTCCTGACTTTC.

This rearrangement joins TRBV7-4 to TRBJ1-2, with D perhaps TRBD1 (5 bases). V was trimmed by 1 base and J by 5 bases, leaving 11 bases between them. CDR1 is SGHVT and CDR2 is SQSDAQ in the germline V gene. This CDR3 comprises 14 residues. The CDR3 DNA follows: TGTGCCAGCAGCTTAGGGACGGGGACTTATGGCTACACCTTC. It specifies CASSLGTGTYGYTF.

The V and J genes are TRBV4-3 and TRBJ2-5; the D gene is possibly TRBD2 (6 bases). Trimming pared 3 bases from V and 5 bases from J, leaving 10 bases between. Germline V lookup: CDR1 LGHNA, CDR2 YSLEER. The CDR3 runs to 13 residues. The CDR3 DNA reads as TGCGCCAGCAGCCATCTTGGAGGGGAGACCCAGTACTTC. Translating it yields CASSHLGGETQYF.

The CDR3, as DNA: TGTGCCAGCTCACCAGTTTGGGAAAGCACAGATACGCAGTATTTT. Translated: CASSPVWESTDTQYF. The rearrangement uses TRBV18 and TRBJ2-3; no definite D call. V shed 2 bases and J shed 0 bases, with 9 bases lying between them. CDR1 and CDR2 from the germline V gene are KGHSH and LQKENI. The CDR3 spans 15 residues.

The chain employs TRBV5-5 and TRBJ2-7; D possibly uses TRBD1 or TRBD2 (5 bases each). CDR3 length: 17 amino acids. The germline gives CDR1 SGHKS, CDR2 YYEKEE (reference sequence). Deletions cut 5 bases from V and 2 bases from J, with 23 bases between. For the CDR3, the DNA is TGTGCCAGCAGGGGGGACGGACCCCATGGGGCACCCTACGAGCAGTACTTC. Translated: CASRGDGPHGAPYEQYF.

The chain joins TRBV5-4 to TRBJ2-1, with 9 bases matching TRBD1. The trim removed 3 bases at V and 4 bases at J, leaving 8 bases unmatched. The CDR3 loop spans 16 amino acids. Germline V gives CDR1 SGHNT, CDR2 YYREEE (reference sequence). The CDR3 spells CASSSRGTGLYNEQFF. Written as DNA, the CDR3 is TGTGCCAGCAGCTCCCGGGGGACAGGGCTATACAATGAGCAGTTCTTC.

The CDR3 spells CASSFFQEGDTEAFF. For the CDR3, the DNA is TGTGCCAGCAGCTTTTTCCAGGAAGGCGACACTGAAGCTTTCTTT. The chain joins TRBV5-4 to TRBJ1-1; D is ambiguous. CDR3 size: 15 residues. The ends were cut back, 2 bases at V and 3 bases at J, with 14 bases in the middle. Germline V gives CDR1 SGHNT, CDR2 YYREEE (reference sequence). Combining the CDR3 with reference TRBV5-4 and TRBJ1-1 gives the whole variable domain ETGVTQSPTHLIKTRGQQVTLRCSSQSGHNTVSWYQQALGQGPQFIFQYYREEENGRGNFPPRFSGLQFPNYSSELNVNALELDDSALYLCASSFFQEGDTEAFFGQGTRLTVV.

This clone was counted a few times. This sequence joins TRBV29-1 and TRBJ2-5; TRBD1 agrees at 10 bases. The CDR3 covers 13 residues. The V and J ends lost 8 bases and 2 bases, in that order; junction bases with no gene match: 5. Looked up from germline, CDR1 is SQVTM and CDR2 is ANQGSEA. The CDR3 bases are TGCAGCTCACGGACAGGGGGGCAAGAGACCCAGTACTTC. It codes for CSSRTGGQETQYF.

By frequency in the sample, this clone is medium-sized. The V and J genes are TRBV18 and TRBJ1-6; 8 positions agree with TRBD1. The CDR3 runs 14 residues. The V segment lost 0 bases and the J segment 14 bases; nucleotides outside the gene matches: 6. Per germline, CDR1 KGHSH and CDR2 LQKENI. The CDR3 reads CASSPPRTGTSLHF. CDR3 nucleotide sequence: TGTGCCAGCTCACCACCGAGGACAGGGACATCCCTCCACTTT.

This chain links TRBV6-6 with TRBJ1-2, with unresolved D. Trimming shortened V by 4 bases and J by 4 bases, and 16 bases separated the two germline ends. This CDR3 region has 15 residues. CDR1 and CDR2 from the germline V gene are MNHNY and SVGAGI (reference sequence). CDR3 in amino acids: CASSWGSTDRYGYTF. The CDR3 nucleotides are TGTGCCAGCAGTTGGGGATCGACGGACCGCTATGGCTACACCTTC.

This clone showed up just a few times. The chain couples TRBV7-9 to TRBJ2-7; D uncertain. Trimming took 0 bases from V and 2 from J, leaving 14 bases between them. Germline-derived CDR1 and CDR2 are SEHNR and FQNEAQ (reference sequence). The CDR3 runs 16 residues. The CDR3 is CASSLALGQIAYEQYF. CDR3 bases: TGTGCCAGCAGCTTAGCGCTCGGGCAGATAGCCTACGAGCAGTACTTC.

The V gene is TRBV6-1, the J gene TRBJ1-2; D call uncertain. V was pared by 6 bases and J by 7 bases, with 12 bases between. The CDR3 spans 12 residues. Germline assignment: CDR1 MNHNS and CDR2 SASEGT. CDR3 coding DNA: TGTGCCAGCAGCGATCCCCCCCTTGGCTACACCTTC. Amino acid sequence: CASSDPPLGYTF.